The rows below give T cell receptor beta chains drawn from one sample of a study of OX40 agonist ivuxolimab in advanced cancers. Generated by immunoSEQ multiplex PCR, the TCRdb table keeps only in-frame clones and is missing some. The sample contains 77,000 or so clones, about nine tenths of which appear only once. This specimen consisted of CD4+ or CD8+ T cells sorted from blood, obtained in a trial of the OX40 agonist ivuxolimab. The receptors originated from an adult with an advanced solid tumor such as melanoma, head and neck, liver or kidney cancer. Each CDR3 is given with its conserved first and last residue. A D gene is named only where the DNA matches it firmly. Rows give clone size only sometimes, using once, few, many, or a class for an expanded clone.

>.|TRBJ1-2|TRBV29-1|medium-sized|13
TGCAGCGTGCAAAACCTGGGGGGCCACGGCTACACCTTC
CSVQNLGGHGYTF
>.|TRBJ1-3|TRBV2|.|13
TGTGCCAGCAGTGTCGATGGCAGAAACACCATATATTTT
CASSVDGRNTIYF
>TRBD1|TRBJ2-5|TRBV2|.|14
TGTGCCAGCAGCCGGGACAGGGGATCGGAGACCCAGTACTTC
CASSRDRGSETQYF
>.|TRBJ1-5|TRBV29-1|.|13
TGCAGCGTTGCCAGGGATAGCAATCAGCCCCAGCATTTT
CSVARDSNQPQHF
>.|TRBJ2-7|TRBV30|.|12
TGTGCCTGGAGTGTCCTAGCCTACGAGCAGTACTTC
CAWSVLAYEQYF
>.|TRBJ2-2|TRBV6-1|.|16
TGTGCCAGCAGTGATACTGGGGCTTGGGACACCGGGGAGCTGTTTTTT
CASSDTGAWDTGELFF
>.|TRBJ2-1|TRBV5-1|.|15
TGCGCCAGCGCCATAACAGGGACTCTATACAATGAGCAGTTCTTC
CASAITGTLYNEQFF
>.|TRBJ2-5|TRBV6-5|.|13
TGTGCCAGCAGTGAAGCGAGGAGAGGGACCCAGTACTTC
CASSEARRGTQYF
>TRBD2|TRBJ2-7|TRBV7-3|.|16
TGTGCCAGCAGCTACGGGACTAGCGGGGGGATATACGAGCAGTACTTC
CASSYGTSGGIYEQYF
>.|TRBJ2-7|TRBV5-6|.|13
TGTGCCAGCAGCTTGGCCGGACAGCCTGGGCAGTACTTC
CASSLAGQPGQYF
>.|TRBJ2-2|TRBV5-4|.|16
TGTGCCAGCAAAAAAACCGGGACAACGAACACCGGGGAGCTGTTTTTT
CASKKTGTTNTGELFF
>.|TRBJ1-4|TRBV7-9|.|16
TGTGCCAGCAGCGAAACTCAGGCCGCGTACAGCGAAAAACTGTTTTTT
CASSETQAAYSEKLFF
>.|TRBJ1-2|TRBV4-1|.|15
TGCGCCAGCAGCCAAGCATCCGGGAGGGGCGATGGCTACACCTTC
CASSQASGRGDGYTF
>.|TRBJ2-1|TRBV28|few|12
TGTGCCAGCAGGTGGAGGTGGAATGAGCAGTTCTTC
CASRWRWNEQFF
>TRBD2|TRBJ2-5|TRBV7-9|few|15
TGTGCCAGCAGCTCAGGTCTAGCGGTTAGAGAGACCCAGTACTTC
CASSSGLAVRETQYF
>.|TRBJ2-3|TRBV28|.|16
TGTGCCAGCAGTTTCGGACCCAGCACCGCGGCAGATACGCAGTATTTT
CASSFGPSTAADTQYF
>.|TRBJ2-3|TRBV2|.|16
TGTGCCAGCAGTGAAGAAGGGGGAGGGCTGCCAGATACGCAGTATTTT
CASSEEGGGLPDTQYF
>TRBD2|TRBJ2-3|TRBV10-1|.|15
TGCGCCAGCAGTGATCTAGCGGGAGTTTCTGATACGCAGTATTTT
CASSDLAGVSDTQYF
>.|TRBJ2-1|TRBV9|.|15
TGTGCCAGCAGCGTAGGCGCGGGGCTCTACAATGAGCAGTTCTTC
CASSVGAGLYNEQFF
>.|TRBJ1-4|TRBV2|.|15
TGTGCCAGCAGGGCCAGAGGGGGTGGGAATGAAAAACTGTTTTTT
CASRARGGGNEKLFF
>.|TRBJ2-3|TRBV21-1|.|15
TGTGCCAGCAGCATCGCGGCCGAGGGCACAGATACGCAGTATTTT
CASSIAAEGTDTQYF
>TRBD1|TRBJ1-5|TRBV19|.|16
TGTGCCAGTAGTATGAGTGGGACAGGGGGCTGGCAGCCCCAGCATTTT
CASSMSGTGGWQPQHF
>.|TRBJ1-1|TRBV6-5|.|14
TGTGCCAGCAGTTACTCGGTCATGAACACTGAAGCTTTCTTT
CASSYSVMNTEAFF
>.|TRBJ2-7|TRBV28|.|14
TGTGCCAGCCCAGGGAATGAGGGTAGCTACGAGCAGTACTTC
CASPGNEGSYEQYF
>.|TRBJ1-6|TRBV25-1|.|12
TGTGCCAGCAGGGGTTGGGAGTCACCCCTCCACTTT
CASRGWESPLHF
>TRBD2|TRBJ2-1|TRBV18|.|15
TGTGCCAGCTCACCAGGGACTAGCGGAGGCAATGAGCAGTTCTTC
CASSPGTSGGNEQFF
>.|TRBJ2-5|TRBV5-6|.|12
TGTGCCAGCAGCGGGCAGAAGAGGACCCAGTACTTC
CASSGQKRTQYF
>TRBD2|TRBJ2-1|TRBV7-2|.|16
TGTGCCAGCAGCTTTTCCCTAGCGGAGAGGGGCAATGAGCAGTTCTTC
CASSFSLAERGNEQFF
>.|TRBJ2-7|TRBV28|.|13
TGTGCCAGCAGTTCCAGAAGGGTGAACGAGCAGTACTTC
CASSSRRVNEQYF
>.|TRBJ1-3|TRBV2|once|13
TGTGCCAGCAGTGTGGGAGGCCTCAACACCATATATTTT
CASSVGGLNTIYF
>.|TRBJ2-3|TRBV6-9|.|15
TGTGCCAGCAGTTGGCAAGTGGGTCGCACAGATACGCAGTATTTT
CASSWQVGRTDTQYF
>.|TRBJ2-3|TRBV6-1|.|14
TGTGCCAGCAGGGAGGAGTGGGGTGCGGATACGCAGTATTTT
CASREEWGADTQYF
>TRBD1|TRBJ1-2|TRBV18|few|13
TGTGCCAGCTCGATCGACAGGGACTATGGCTACACCTTC
CASSIDRDYGYTF
>TRBD2|TRBJ2-7|TRBV12-5|once|15
TGTGCTAGTGGTCTCTCACTAGCGGGGCGATACGAGCAGTACTTC
CASGLSLAGRYEQYF
>TRBD1|TRBJ1-6|TRBV4-1|.|18
TGCGCCAGCAGCCTACTCCCTTTGGGGACAGTTAATAATTCACCCCTCCACTTT
CASSLLPLGTVNNSPLHF
>TRBD1|TRBJ2-2|TRBV30|.|15
TGTGCCTGGAGATCAGGGACAGCGAACACCGGGGAGCTGTTTTTT
CAWRSGTANTGELFF
>TRBD2|TRBJ2-1|TRBV10-1|.|12
TGCGCCAGCAGTCCGGGGGGGGGTGAGCAGTTCTTC
CASSPGGGEQFF
>TRBD2|TRBJ2-1|TRBV9|.|16
TGTGCCAGCAGCGTAACTAGCGGGTACTCCTACAATGAGCAGTTCTTC
CASSVTSGYSYNEQFF
>.|TRBJ1-1|TRBV7-9|.|12
TGTGCCAAACAGGGACCGAACACTGAAGCTTTCTTT
CAKQGPNTEAFF
>.|TRBJ2-1|TRBV5-8|few|16
TGTGCCAGCAGCTTGTTCGTGGGGACCGGACCTAATGAGCAGTTCTTC
CASSLFVGTGPNEQFF
>TRBD2|TRBJ2-7|TRBV2|.|14
TGTGCCAGCAGTGGGGCTAGCGGTTCCTACGAGCAGTACTTC
CASSGASGSYEQYF
>TRBD2|TRBJ2-3|TRBV7-3|.|13
TGTGCCAGCAGCTCCGGGACTAGCGGGAGGCAGTATTTT
CASSSGTSGRQYF
>.|TRBJ2-3|TRBV6-1|.|12
TGTGCCAGCAGCCAAAGCACAGATACGCAGTATTTT
CASSQSTDTQYF
>.|TRBJ2-1|TRBV29-1|.|15
TGCAGCGTTGAAGGCGTGGCGGAGACGTACAATGAGCAGTTCTTC
CSVEGVAETYNEQFF
>TRBD2|TRBJ2-5|TRBV27|.|15
TGTGCCAGCAGTTCGACTAGCGGGAGCCACGAGACCCAGTACTTC
CASSSTSGSHETQYF
>TRBD1|TRBJ2-1|TRBV29-1|.|13
TGCAGCGTTGACAGAAGACAGGGTAATGAGCAGTTCTTC
CSVDRRQGNEQFF
>.|TRBJ2-1|TRBV7-2|.|11
TGTGCCAGCAGCTTTTCAAGAGAGCAGTTCTTC
CASSFSREQFF
>.|TRBJ2-3|TRBV10-3|once|15
TGTGCCATCACTAACGTGGCAATGAGCACAGATACGCAGTATTTT
CAITNVAMSTDTQYF
>.|TRBJ2-2|TRBV9|.|18
TGTGCCAGCAGCGTAGGGGGCGGGGCGGGACCGTACACCGGGGAGCTGTTTTTT
CASSVGGGAGPYTGELFF
>.|TRBJ1-2|TRBV6-1|once|15
TGTGCCAGCAGTGAGACCCTGTCGGATAACTATGGCTACACCTTC
CASSETLSDNYGYTF
>TRBD2|TRBJ2-5|TRBV5-5|.|15
TGTGCCAGCAGCCCTGGGACTAGCGGGAGGGAGACCCAGTACTTC
CASSPGTSGRETQYF
>TRBD2|TRBJ2-2|TRBV11-3|.|16
TGTGCCAGCAGCTTAGATCCTAGCGGGGGCACCGGGGAGCTGTTTTTT
CASSLDPSGGTGELFF
>.|TRBJ2-3|TRBV5-1|.|15
TGCGCCAGCAGCTTGGAAGATTCTAGCACAGATACGCAGTATTTT
CASSLEDSSTDTQYF
>.|TRBJ2-5|TRBV10-2|.|16
TGCGCCAGCAGGTCCCCCAGTCGCGGGCGTAGTGAGACCCAGTACTTC
CASRSPSRGRSETQYF
>.|TRBJ2-7|TRBV11-2|.|13
TGTGCCAGCAGCTTGGGGGTGGTGAGGGAGCAGTACTTC
CASSLGVVREQYF